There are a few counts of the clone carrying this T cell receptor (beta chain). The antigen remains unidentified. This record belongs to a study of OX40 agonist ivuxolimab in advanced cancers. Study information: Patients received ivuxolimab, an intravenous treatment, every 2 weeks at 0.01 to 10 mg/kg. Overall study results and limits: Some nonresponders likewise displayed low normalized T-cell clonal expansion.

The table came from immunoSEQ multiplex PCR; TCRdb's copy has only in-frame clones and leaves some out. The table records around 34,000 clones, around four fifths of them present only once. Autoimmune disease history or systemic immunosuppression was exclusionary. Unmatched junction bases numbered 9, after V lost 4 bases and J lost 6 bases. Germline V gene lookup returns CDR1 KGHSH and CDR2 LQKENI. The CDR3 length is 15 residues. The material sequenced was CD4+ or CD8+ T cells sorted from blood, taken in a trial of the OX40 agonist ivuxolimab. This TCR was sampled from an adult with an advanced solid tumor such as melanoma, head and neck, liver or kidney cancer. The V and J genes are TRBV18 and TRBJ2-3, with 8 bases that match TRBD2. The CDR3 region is CASSLGRGGVDTQYF. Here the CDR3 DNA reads TGTGCCAGCTCACTGGGCCGGGGGGGCGTTGATACGCAGTATTTT.